Listed below are T cell receptor beta chains from one sample, sequenced in a study of T cells in Graves' hyperthyroidism and ophthalmopathy. In TCRdb, the multiplex PCR reads were re-called with MiXCR into one record per CDR3 protein. The sample gives about 770,000 distinct CDR3 sequences, around 20% of which show up once; 16% is in the top ten. Sample: blood. These TCRs come from a woman between 45 and 65 years old with Graves' hyperthyroidism that later progressed to Graves' ophthalmopathy. The CDR3 runs from the conserved cysteine through the conserved F or W. The D gene is left open where the match is weak. Clone size is shown for a subset of rows, as once, few, many or a class of expanded clone.

CDR3nt: TGTGCCAGTAGTACCCACACAGATACGCAGTATTTT
CDR3aa: CASSTHTDTQYF
abundance: -
v_gene: TRBV19
j_gene: TRBJ2-3
d_gene: -

CDR3nt: TGTGCCAGCAGTCACCGAGGGAACTATGGCTACACCTTC
CDR3aa: CASSHRGNYGYTF
abundance: many
v_gene: TRBV27
j_gene: TRBJ1-2
d_gene: -

CDR3nt: TGTGCCAGCAGCCAAGTAGGGGGGAACAATGAGCAGTTCTTC
CDR3aa: CASSQVGGNNEQFF
abundance: many
v_gene: TRBV3-1
j_gene: TRBJ2-1
d_gene: -

CDR3nt: TGTGCCAGCAGTGTGGGCTCCTCCAGCTCGGAGACCCAGTACTTC
CDR3aa: CASSVGSSSSETQYF
abundance: many
v_gene: TRBV2
j_gene: TRBJ2-5
d_gene: -

CDR3nt: TGTGCCAGCAGTCCGTTACGGCAGTACCGGGGCTACACCTTC
CDR3aa: CASSPLRQYRGYTF
abundance: many
v_gene: TRBV28
j_gene: TRBJ1-2
d_gene: -

CDR3nt: TGCGCCAGCAGTGAGTCTCGGGTACCCGGGGCCAACGTCCTGACTTTC
CDR3aa: CASSESRVPGANVLTF
abundance: -
v_gene: TRBV10-1
j_gene: TRBJ2-6
d_gene: -

CDR3nt: TGTGCCAGCAGCTCTATAGAAGACGCTGAAGCTTTCTTT
CDR3aa: CASSSIEDAEAFF
abundance: many
v_gene: TRBV7-6
j_gene: TRBJ1-1
d_gene: -

CDR3nt: TGTGCCTGGAGTGTATTGGACAGGGTTTTTGGAAACACCATATATTTT
CDR3aa: CAWSVLDRVFGNTIYF
abundance: -
v_gene: TRBV30
j_gene: TRBJ1-3
d_gene: TRBD1

CDR3nt: TGTGCCAGCAGCTTAGGGTCGGTGGTCTCCTACGAGCAGTACTTC
CDR3aa: CASSLGSVVSYEQYF
abundance: few
v_gene: TRBV7-9
j_gene: TRBJ2-7
d_gene: -

CDR3nt: TGCGCCAGCACCTTAGGGGACAGGGCTGGAAACACCATATATTTT
CDR3aa: CASTLGDRAGNTIYF
abundance: -
v_gene: TRBV10-2
j_gene: TRBJ1-3
d_gene: TRBD1

CDR3nt: TGTGCCAGCAGTGAAAGGGGGGCGTACACTGAAGCTTTCTTT
CDR3aa: CASSERGAYTEAFF
abundance: many
v_gene: TRBV2
j_gene: TRBJ1-1
d_gene: -

CDR3nt: TGCGCCAGCAGCTTTTCCTCGGGACAGCTCAACACCGGGGAGCTGTTTTTT
CDR3aa: CASSFSSGQLNTGELFF
abundance: few
v_gene: TRBV5-1
j_gene: TRBJ2-2
d_gene: TRBD1

CDR3nt: TGTGCCAGCAGCCCGGGGGGGACAGCGCATGAAAAACTGTTTTTT
CDR3aa: CASSPGGTAHEKLFF
abundance: few
v_gene: TRBV7-9
j_gene: TRBJ1-4
d_gene: TRBD1

CDR3nt: TGTGCCAGCAGCCTACATAGGGAGGTGGACTATGGCTACACCTTC
CDR3aa: CASSLHREVDYGYTF
abundance: many
v_gene: TRBV11-2
j_gene: TRBJ1-2
d_gene: -